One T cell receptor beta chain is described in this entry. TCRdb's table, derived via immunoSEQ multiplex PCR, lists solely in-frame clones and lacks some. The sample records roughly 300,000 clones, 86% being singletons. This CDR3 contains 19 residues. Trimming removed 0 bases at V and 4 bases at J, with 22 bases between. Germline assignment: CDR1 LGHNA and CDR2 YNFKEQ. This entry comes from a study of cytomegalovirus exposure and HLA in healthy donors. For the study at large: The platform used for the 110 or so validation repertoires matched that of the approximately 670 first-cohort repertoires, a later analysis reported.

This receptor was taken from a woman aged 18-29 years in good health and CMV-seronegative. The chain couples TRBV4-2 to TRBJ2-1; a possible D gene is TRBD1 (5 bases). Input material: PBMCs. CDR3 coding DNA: TGTGCCAGCAGCCAAGATAAGTCCTTGTCGGCAGGGCTTTACAATGAGCAGTTCTTC. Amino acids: CASSQDKSLSAGLYNEQFF.